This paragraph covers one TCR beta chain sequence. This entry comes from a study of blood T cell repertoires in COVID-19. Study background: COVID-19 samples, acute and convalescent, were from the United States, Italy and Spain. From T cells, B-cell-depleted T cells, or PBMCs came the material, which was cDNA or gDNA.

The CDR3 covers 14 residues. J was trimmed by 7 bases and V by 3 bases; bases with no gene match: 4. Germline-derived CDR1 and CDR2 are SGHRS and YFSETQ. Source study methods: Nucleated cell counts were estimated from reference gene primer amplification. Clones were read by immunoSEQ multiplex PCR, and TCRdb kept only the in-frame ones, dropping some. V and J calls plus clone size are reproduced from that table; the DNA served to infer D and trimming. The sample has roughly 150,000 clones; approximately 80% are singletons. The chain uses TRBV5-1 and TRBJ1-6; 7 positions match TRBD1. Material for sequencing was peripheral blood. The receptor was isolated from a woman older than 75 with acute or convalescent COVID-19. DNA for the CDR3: TGCGCCAGCAGCTCGGGACAGAACAATTCACCCCTCCACTTT. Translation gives CASSSGQNNSPLHF.